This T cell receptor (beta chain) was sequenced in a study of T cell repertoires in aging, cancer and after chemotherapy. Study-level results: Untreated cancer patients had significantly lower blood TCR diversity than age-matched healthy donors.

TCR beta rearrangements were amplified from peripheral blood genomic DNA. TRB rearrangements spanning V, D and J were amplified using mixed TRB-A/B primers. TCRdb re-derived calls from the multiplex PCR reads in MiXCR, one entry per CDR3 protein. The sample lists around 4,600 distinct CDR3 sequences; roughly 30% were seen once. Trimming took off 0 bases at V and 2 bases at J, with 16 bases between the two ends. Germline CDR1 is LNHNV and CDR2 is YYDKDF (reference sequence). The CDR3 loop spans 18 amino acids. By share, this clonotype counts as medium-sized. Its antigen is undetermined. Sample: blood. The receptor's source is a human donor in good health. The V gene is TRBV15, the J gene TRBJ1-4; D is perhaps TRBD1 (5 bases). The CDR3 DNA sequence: TGTGCCACCAGCAGAGATCGACGGGGGGTCAACACTAATGAAAAACTGTTTTTT. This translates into CATSRDRRGVNTNEKLFF. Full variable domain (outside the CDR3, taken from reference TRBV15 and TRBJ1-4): DAMVIQNPRYQVTQFGKPVTLSCSQTLNHNVMYWYQQKSSQAPKLLFHYYDKDFNNEADTPDNFQSRRPNTSFCFLDIRSPGLGDTAMYLCATSRDRRGVNTNEKLFFGSGTQLSVL.